The 2 T cell receptor beta chains below come from one sample, sequenced in a study of T cell responses to AZD1222 COVID-19 vaccine. The assay was immunoSEQ multiplex PCR, and TCRdb's table has in-frame clones only and misses some. The sample holds approximately 180,000 clones; approximately 94% are singletons and the top ten take 3.6%. Sequencing was performed on peripheral blood, taken 28 days after the second dose of the MenACWY control vaccine. The source is an adult who received the MenACWY meningococcal vaccine as a control.

A note on this clone: One end of the junction fails to match germline, which may point to a read error. The chain carries TRBV20-1 and TRBJ1-1, with unresolved D. CDR3 length equals 9 residues. Germline V CDR1 and CDR2: DFQATT, SNEGSKA (reference sequence). The chain's CDR3 is CSARDELAF. As DNA, the CDR3 is TGCAGTGCTAGAGATGAGTTGGCCTTT.

This clone was picked up one time. This chain joins TRBV15 and TRBJ2-7; D perhaps matches TRBD2 (5 bases). The ends were cut back, 0 bases at V and 3 bases at J, with 12 bases in the middle. The length of the CDR3 is 15 residues. The germline CDR1 and CDR2 sequences are LNHNV and YYDKDF (reference sequence). The CDR3 loop reads CATSRELRAHYEQYF. The CDR3 DNA is TGTGCCACCAGCAGAGAATTGAGGGCACACTACGAGCAGTACTTC.